The entry that follows covers one T cell receptor beta chain sequence. The data derive from a study of T cell responses to AZD1222 COVID-19 vaccine. Study summary: Timing groups of about 4 and about 12 weeks for second doses were pooled.

Sequencing used immunoSEQ multiplex PCR; TCRdb keeps in-frame clones, though not all of them. Among some 97,000 clones listed, roughly nine tenths were seen once. This sequence was found in an adult in good health. The sample in question was peripheral blood, obtained on day 0 of AZD1222 vaccination.

CDR3 sequence: CASSQGDDQPQHF. The CDR3 DNA reads as TGTGCCAGCAGCCAGGGGGACGATCAGCCCCAGCATTTT. This chain connects TRBV3-1 (or the pseudogene TRBV3-2) to TRBJ1-5, with TRBD1 as a possible D gene (5 bases). CDR1 and CDR2 (germline): LGHDT, YNNKEL (reference sequence). The CDR3 has 13 residues. Between the trimmed V and J ends, which lost 3 bases and 5 bases, there was a span of 8 bases.